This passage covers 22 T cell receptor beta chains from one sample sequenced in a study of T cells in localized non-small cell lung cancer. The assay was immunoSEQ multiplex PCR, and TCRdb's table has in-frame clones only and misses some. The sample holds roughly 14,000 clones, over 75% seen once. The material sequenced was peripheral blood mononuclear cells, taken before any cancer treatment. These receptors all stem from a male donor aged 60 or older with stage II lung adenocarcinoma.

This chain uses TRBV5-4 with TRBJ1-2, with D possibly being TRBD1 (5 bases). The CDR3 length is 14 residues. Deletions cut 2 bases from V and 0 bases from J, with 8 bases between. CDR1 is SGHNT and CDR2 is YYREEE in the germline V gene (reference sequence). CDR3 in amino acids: CASSLRGANYGYTF. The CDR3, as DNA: TGTGCCAGCAGCTTAAGAGGGGCTAACTATGGCTACACCTTC.

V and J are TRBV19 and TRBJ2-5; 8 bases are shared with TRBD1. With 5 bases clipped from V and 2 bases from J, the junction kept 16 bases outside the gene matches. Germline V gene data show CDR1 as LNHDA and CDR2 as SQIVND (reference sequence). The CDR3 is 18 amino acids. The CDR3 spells CASSRMVQGAGNQETQYF. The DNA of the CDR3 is TGTGCCAGTAGTCGTATGGTCCAGGGGGCGGGCAATCAAGAGACCCAGTACTTC.

The CDR3 DNA follows: TGCGCCAGCAGCTTCCCGGGAGGGACTGAAGCTTTCTTT. This gives the protein CASSFPGGTEAFF. The rearrangement links TRBV5-1 to TRBJ1-1; no clear D gene. This CDR3 is 13 amino acids long. Trimming took off 2 bases at V and 5 bases at J, with 10 bases between the two ends. The germline gives CDR1 SGHRS, CDR2 YFSETQ. The variable domain in full, completed from reference TRBV5-1 and TRBJ1-1, reads KAGVTQTPRYLIKTRGQQVTLSCSPISGHRSVSWYQQTPGQGLQFLFEYFSETQRNKGNFPGRFSGRQFSNSRSEMNVSTLELGDSALYLCASSFPGGTEAFFGQGTRLTVV.

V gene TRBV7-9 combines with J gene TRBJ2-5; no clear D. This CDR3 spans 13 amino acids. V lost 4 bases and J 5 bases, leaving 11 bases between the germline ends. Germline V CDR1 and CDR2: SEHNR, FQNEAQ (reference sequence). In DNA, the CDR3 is TGTGCCAGCAGCTCAATTGTTTTGGAGACCCAGTACTTC. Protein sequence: CASSSIVLETQYF. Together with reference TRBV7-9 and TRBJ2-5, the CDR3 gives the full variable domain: DTGVSQNPRHKITKRGQNVTFRCDPISEHNRLYWYRQTLGQGPEFLTYFQNEAQLEKSRLLSDRFSAERPKGSFSTLEIQRTEQGDSAMYLCASSSIVLETQYFGPGTRLLVL.

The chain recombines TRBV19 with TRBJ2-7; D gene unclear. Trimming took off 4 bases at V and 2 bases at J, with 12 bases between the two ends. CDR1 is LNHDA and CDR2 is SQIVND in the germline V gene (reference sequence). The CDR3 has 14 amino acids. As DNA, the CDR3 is TGTGCCAGTAGTAGGTGGCGGAGCCCCTACGAGCAGTACTTC. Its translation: CASSRWRSPYEQYF.

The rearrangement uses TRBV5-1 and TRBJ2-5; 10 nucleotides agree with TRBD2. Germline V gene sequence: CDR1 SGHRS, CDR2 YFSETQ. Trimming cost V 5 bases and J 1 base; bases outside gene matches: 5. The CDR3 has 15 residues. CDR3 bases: TGCGCCAGCAGTACTAGCGGGACCAGCCAAGAGACCCAGTACTTC. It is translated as CASSTSGTSQETQYF.

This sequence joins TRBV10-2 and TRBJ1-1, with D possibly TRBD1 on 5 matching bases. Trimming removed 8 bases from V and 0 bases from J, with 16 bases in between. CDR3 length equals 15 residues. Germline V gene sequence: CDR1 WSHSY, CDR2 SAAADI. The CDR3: CASLGDASMNTEAFF. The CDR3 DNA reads TGCGCCAGCCTAGGGGACGCGAGCATGAACACTGAAGCTTTCTTT.

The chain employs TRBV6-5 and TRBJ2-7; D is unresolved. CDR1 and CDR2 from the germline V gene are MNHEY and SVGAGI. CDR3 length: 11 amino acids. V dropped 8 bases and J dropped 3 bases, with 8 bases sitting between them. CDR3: CASSENYEQYF. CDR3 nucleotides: TGTGCCAGCTCTGAAAACTACGAGCAGTACTTC.

The CDR3 DNA reads TGCGCCAGCAGCTCATACAGGGGAGATACGCAGTATTTT. Translating it yields CASSSYRGDTQYF. This sequence joins TRBV5-1 and TRBJ2-3; 7 bases are a match to TRBD1. J lost 5 bases, V lost 3 bases, and 3 bases had no gene match. The CDR3 runs to 13 residues. Germline CDR1 SGHRS, CDR2 YFSETQ.

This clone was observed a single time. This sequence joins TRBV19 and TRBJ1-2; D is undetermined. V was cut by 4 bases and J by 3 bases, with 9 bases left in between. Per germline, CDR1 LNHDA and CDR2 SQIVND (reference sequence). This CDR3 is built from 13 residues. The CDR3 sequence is CASSNRKYYGYTF. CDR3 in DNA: TGTGCCAGTAGTAATAGAAAATACTATGGCTACACCTTC.

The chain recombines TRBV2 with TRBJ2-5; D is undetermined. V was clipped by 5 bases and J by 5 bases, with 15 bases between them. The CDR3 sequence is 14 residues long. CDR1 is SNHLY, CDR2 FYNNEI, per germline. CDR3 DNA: TGTGCCAGCAGTAGGTTACCGACTGGGGAGACCCAGTACTTC. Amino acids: CASSRLPTGETQYF.

CDR3 sequence: CASSRDRGTDTQYF. The CDR3 nucleotides read TGTGCCAGCAGCCGGGACAGGGGGACAGATACGCAGTATTTT. The rearrangement links TRBV6-5 to TRBJ2-3; 11 nucleotides match TRBD1. CDR1 and CDR2 (germline): MNHEY, SVGAGI. Trimming took 6 bases from V and 3 from J; bases not matched to a gene: 2. CDR3 length: 14 residues.

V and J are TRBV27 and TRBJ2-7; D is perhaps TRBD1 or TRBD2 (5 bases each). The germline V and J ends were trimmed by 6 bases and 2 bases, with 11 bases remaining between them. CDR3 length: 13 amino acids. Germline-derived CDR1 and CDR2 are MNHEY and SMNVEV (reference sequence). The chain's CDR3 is CASSLGAAYEQYF. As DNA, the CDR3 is TGTGCCAGCAGCCTCGGGGCCGCCTACGAGCAGTACTTC.

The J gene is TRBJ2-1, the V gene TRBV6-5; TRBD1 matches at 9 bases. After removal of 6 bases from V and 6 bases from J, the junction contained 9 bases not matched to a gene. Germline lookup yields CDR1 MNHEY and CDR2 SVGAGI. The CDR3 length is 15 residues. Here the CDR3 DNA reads TGTGCCAGCAGCACGGACAGGGGAGCCGGCAATGAGCAGTTCTTC. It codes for CASSTDRGAGNEQFF.

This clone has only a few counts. The CDR3 is CASSILPSTGANVLTF. The CDR3 nucleotides read TGTGCCAGTAGTATTCTGCCTTCGACTGGGGCCAACGTCCTGACTTTC. The chain couples TRBV19 to TRBJ2-6; D unclear. CDR1 and CDR2 (germline): LNHDA, SQIVND (reference sequence). This CDR3 region has 16 residues. The germline V and J ends were trimmed by 3 bases and 2 bases, with 11 bases remaining between them.

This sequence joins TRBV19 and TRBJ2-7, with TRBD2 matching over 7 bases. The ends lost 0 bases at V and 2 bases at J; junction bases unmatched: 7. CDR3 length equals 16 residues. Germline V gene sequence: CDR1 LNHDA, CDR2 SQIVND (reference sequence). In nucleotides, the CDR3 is TGTGCCAGTAGTATAGATCGCCCAGGGAGGGCCTACGAGCAGTACTTC. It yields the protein CASSIDRPGRAYEQYF.

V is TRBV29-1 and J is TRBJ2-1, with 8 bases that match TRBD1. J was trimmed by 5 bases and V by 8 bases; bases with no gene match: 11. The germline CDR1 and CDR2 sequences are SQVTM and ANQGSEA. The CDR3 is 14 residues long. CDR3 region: CSSVVRQGNNEQFF. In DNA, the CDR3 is TGCAGCTCCGTGGTGCGACAGGGGAACAATGAGCAGTTCTTC.

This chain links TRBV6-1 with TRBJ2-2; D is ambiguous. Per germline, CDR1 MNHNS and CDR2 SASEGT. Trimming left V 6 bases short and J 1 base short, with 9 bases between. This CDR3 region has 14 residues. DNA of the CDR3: TGTGCCAGCAGGCTTCAGGAGAACACCGGGGAGCTGTTTTTT. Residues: CASRLQENTGELFF.

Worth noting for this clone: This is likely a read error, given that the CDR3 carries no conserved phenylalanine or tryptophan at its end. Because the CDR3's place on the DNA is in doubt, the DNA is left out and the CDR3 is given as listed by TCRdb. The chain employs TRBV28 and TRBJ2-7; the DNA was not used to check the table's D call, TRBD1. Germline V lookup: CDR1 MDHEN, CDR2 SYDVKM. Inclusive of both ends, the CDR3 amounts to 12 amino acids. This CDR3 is CASSSDRLTVVL.

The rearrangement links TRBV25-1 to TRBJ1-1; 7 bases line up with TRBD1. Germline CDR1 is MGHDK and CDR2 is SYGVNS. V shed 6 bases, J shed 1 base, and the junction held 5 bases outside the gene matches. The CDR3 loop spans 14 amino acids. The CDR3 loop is CASRRGRKNTEAFF. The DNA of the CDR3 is TGTGCCAGCAGGAGGGGGCGAAAGAACACTGAAGCTTTCTTT.

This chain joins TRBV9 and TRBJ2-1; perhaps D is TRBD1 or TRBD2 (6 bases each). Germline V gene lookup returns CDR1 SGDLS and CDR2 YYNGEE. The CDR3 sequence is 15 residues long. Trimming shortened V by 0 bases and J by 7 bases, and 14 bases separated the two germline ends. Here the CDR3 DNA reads TGTGCCAGCAGCGTAGACCGGGGGCTGCGGAATGAGCAGTTCTTC. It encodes CASSVDRGLRNEQFF.

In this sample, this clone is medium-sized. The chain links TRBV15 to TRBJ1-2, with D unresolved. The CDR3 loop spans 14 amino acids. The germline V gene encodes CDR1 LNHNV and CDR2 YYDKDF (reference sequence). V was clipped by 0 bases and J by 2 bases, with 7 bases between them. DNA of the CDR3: TGTGCCACCAGCAGAGAGGGCAGGAACTATGGCTACACCTTC. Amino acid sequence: CATSREGRNYGYTF. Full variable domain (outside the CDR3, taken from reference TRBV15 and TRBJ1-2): DAMVIQNPRYQVTQFGKPVTLSCSQTLNHNVMYWYQQKSSQAPKLLFHYYDKDFNNEADTPDNFQSRRPNTSFCFLDIRSPGLGDTAMYLCATSREGRNYGYTFGSGTRLTVV.